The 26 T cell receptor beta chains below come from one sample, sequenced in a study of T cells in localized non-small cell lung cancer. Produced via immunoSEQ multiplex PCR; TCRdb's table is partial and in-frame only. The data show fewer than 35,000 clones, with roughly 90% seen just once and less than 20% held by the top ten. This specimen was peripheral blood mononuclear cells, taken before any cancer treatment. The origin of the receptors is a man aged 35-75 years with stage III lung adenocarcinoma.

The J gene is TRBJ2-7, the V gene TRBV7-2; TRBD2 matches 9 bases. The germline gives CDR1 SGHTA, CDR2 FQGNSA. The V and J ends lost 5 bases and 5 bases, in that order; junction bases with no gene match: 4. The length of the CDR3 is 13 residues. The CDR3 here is CASSRREGDEQYF. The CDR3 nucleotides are TGTGCCAGCAGCCGGCGGGAGGGCGACGAGCAGTACTTC.

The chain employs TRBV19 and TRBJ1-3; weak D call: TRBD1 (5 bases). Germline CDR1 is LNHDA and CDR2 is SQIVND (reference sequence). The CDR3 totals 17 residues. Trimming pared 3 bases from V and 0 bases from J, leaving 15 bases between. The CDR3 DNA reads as TGTGCCAGTAGTATCCCTTCCAGGGTCGGCTCTGGAAACACCATATATTTT. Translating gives CASSIPSRVGSGNTIYF.

The CDR3 protein is CASSFTVTGGALGTGELFF. In nucleotides, the CDR3 is TGCGCCAGCAGCTTCACCGTTACCGGGGGGGCCTTGGGCACCGGGGAGCTGTTTTTT. V gene TRBV5-1 combines with J gene TRBJ2-2; 8 bases agree with TRBD2. This CDR3 has 19 amino acids. Per germline, CDR1 SGHRS and CDR2 YFSETQ. With V trimmed by 2 bases and J by 4 bases, 16 bases remained unmatched. Together with reference TRBV5-1 and TRBJ2-2, the CDR3 gives the full variable domain: KAGVTQTPRYLIKTRGQQVTLSCSPISGHRSVSWYQQTPGQGLQFLFEYFSETQRNKGNFPGRFSGRQFSNSRSEMNVSTLELGDSALYLCASSFTVTGGALGTGELFFGEGSRLTVL.

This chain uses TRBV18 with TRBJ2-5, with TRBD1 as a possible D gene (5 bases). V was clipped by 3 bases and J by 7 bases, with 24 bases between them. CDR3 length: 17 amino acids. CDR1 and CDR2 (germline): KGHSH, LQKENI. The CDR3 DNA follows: TGTGCCAGCTCACCTAACCCGGGTGTCCAGGGCGTGGGGACCCAGTACTTC. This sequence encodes CASSPNPGVQGVGTQYF.

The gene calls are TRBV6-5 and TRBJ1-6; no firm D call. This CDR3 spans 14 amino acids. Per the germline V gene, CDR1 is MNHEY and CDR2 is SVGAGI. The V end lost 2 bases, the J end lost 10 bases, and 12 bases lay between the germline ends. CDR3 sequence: CASSYRVGGSPLHF. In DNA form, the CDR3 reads TGTGCCAGCAGTTACAGGGTTGGAGGGTCACCCCTCCACTTT.

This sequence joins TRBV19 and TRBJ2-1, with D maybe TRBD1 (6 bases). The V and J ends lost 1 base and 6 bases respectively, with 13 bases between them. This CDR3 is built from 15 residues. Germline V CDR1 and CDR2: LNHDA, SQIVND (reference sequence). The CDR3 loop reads CASSIAGGMTNEQFF. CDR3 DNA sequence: TGTGCCAGTAGTATAGCTGGGGGCATGACCAATGAGCAGTTCTTC.

CDR3 DNA: TGCGCCAGCAGCTTGTTCGGCGGGGCCCAGCATTTT. Amino acid sequence: CASSLFGGAQHF. V is TRBV5-1 and J is TRBJ1-5; no definite D call. The CDR3 loop spans 12 amino acids. V was cut by 1 base and J by 11 bases, with 10 bases left in between. Germline loops: CDR1 SGHRS, CDR2 YFSETQ.

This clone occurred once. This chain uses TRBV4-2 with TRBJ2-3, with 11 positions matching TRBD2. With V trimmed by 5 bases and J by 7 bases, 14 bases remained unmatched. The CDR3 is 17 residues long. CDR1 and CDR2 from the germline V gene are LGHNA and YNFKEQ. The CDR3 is CASSSTGTSGPTNTQYF. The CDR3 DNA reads TGTGCCAGCAGCTCTACCGGGACTAGCGGACCCACGAATACGCAGTATTTT.

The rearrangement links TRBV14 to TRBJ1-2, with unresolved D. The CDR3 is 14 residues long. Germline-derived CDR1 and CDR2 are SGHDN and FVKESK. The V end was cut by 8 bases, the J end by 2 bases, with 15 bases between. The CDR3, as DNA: TGTGCCAGCTCCCCCTGGGGTACGAACTATGGCTACACCTTC. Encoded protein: CASSPWGTNYGYTF.

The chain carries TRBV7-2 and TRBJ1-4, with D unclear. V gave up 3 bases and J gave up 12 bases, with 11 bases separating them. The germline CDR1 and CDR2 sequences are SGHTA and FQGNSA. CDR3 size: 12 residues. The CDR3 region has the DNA TGTGCCAGCAGCTTGACGGGAGTGGAACTGTTTTTT. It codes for CASSLTGVELFF.

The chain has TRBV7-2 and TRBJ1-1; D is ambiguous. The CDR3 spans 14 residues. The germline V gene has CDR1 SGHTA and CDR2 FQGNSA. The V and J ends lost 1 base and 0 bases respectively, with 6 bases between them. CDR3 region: CASSLVRLNTEAFF. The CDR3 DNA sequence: TGTGCCAGCAGCTTAGTGAGGTTGAACACTGAAGCTTTCTTT.

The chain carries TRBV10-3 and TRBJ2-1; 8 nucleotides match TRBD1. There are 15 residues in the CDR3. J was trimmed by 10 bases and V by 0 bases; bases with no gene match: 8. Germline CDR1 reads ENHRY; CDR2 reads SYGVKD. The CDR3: CAISESWAGTGEQFF. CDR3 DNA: TGTGCCATCAGTGAGTCGTGGGCAGGGACAGGAGAGCAGTTCTTC.

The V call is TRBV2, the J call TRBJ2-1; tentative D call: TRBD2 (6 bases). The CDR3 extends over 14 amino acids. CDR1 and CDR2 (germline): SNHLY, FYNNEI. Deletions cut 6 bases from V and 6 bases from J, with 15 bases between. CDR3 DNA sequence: TGTGCCAGCAGCGAGGAGGGGTCGGGCAATGAGCAGTTCTTC. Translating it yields CASSEEGSGNEQFF.

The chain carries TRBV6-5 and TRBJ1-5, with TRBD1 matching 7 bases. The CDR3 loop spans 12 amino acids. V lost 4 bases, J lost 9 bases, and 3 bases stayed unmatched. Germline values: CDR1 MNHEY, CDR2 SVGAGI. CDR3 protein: CASSFRTGPQHF. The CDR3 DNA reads TGTGCCAGCAGTTTCCGGACAGGGCCCCAGCATTTT.

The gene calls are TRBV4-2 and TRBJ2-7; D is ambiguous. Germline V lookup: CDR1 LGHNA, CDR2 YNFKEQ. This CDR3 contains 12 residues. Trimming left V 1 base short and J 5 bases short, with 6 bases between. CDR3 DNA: TGTGCCAGCAGCCAAGGTAGACACGAGCAGTACTTC. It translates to CASSQGRHEQYF.

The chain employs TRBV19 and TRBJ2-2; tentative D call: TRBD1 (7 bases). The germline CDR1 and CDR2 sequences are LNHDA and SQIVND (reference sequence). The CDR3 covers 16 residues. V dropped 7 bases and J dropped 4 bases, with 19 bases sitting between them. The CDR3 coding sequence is TGTGCCAGTACCGGTTGGAGGGGGCTGGTCACCGGGGAGCTGTTTTTT. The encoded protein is CASTGWRGLVTGELFF. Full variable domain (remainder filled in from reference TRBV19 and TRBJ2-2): DGGITQSPKYLFRKEGQNVTLSCEQNLNHDAMYWYRQDPGQGLRLIYYSQIVNDFQKGDIAEGYSVSREKKESFPLTVTSAQKNPTAFYLCASTGWRGLVTGELFFGEGSRLTVL.

CDR3 in amino acids: CASSLGATSTDTQYF. The CDR3 DNA reads as TGCGCCAGCAGCTTGGGGGCCACTAGCACAGATACGCAGTATTTT. The genes are TRBV5-1 and TRBJ2-3; D ambiguous. V lost 0 bases, J lost 0 bases, and 8 bases lay in between. Germline lookup yields CDR1 SGHRS and CDR2 YFSETQ. The CDR3 contains 15 residues.

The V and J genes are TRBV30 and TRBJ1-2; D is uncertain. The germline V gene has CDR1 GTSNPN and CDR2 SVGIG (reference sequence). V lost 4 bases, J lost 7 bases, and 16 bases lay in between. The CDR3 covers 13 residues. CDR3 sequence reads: CAWKGPLWGGYTF. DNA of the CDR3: TGTGCCTGGAAGGGCCCGCTATGGGGTGGCTACACCTTC.

The CDR3 loop is CASSTMGQGYNEQFF. CDR3 nucleotides: TGTGCCAGTAGTACAATGGGACAGGGCTACAATGAGCAGTTCTTC. The rearrangement links TRBV19 to TRBJ2-1; TRBD1 aligns across 9 bases. This CDR3 is built from 15 residues. Looked up from germline, CDR1 is LNHDA and CDR2 is SQIVND (reference sequence). The V and J ends lost 4 bases and 3 bases, in that order; junction bases with no gene match: 4.

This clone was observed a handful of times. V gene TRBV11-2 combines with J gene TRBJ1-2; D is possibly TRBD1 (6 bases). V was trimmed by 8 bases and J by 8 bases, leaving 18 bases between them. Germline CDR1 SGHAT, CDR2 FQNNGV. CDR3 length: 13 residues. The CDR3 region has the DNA TGTGCCAGCGGCTGGGGGGCAGGGAACGGCTACACCTTC. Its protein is CASGWGAGNGYTF.

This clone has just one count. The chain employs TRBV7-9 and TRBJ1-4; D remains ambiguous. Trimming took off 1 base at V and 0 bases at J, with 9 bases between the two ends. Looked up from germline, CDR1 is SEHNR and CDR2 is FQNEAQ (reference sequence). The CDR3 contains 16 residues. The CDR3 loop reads CASSLDHGPTNEKLFF. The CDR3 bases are TGTGCCAGCAGCTTAGACCACGGACCAACTAATGAAAAACTGTTTTTT.

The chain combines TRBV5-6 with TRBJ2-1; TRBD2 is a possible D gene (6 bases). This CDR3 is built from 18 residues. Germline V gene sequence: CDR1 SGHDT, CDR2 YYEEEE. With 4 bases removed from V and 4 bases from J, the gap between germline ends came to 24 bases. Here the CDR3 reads CASSGGGVLAGLYNEQFF. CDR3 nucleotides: TGTGCCAGCAGCGGAGGAGGTGTTCTGGCGGGGCTATACAATGAGCAGTTCTTC.

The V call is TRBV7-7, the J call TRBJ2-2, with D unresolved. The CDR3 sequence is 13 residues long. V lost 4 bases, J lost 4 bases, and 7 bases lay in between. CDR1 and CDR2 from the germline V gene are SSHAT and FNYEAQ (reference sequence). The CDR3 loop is CASSSLGTGELFF. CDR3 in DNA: TGTGCCAGCAGCTCATTAGGCACCGGGGAGCTGTTTTTT.

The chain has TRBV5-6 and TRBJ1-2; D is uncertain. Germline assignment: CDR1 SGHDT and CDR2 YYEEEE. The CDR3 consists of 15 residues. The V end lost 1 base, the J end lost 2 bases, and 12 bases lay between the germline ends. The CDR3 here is CASSLLGGPNYGYTF. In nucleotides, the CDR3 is TGTGCCAGCAGCTTGTTGGGAGGCCCGAACTATGGCTACACCTTC.

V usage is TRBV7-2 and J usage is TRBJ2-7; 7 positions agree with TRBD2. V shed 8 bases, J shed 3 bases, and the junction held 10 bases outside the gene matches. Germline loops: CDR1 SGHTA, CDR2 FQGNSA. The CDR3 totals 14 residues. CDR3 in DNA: TGTGCCAGCCATAAAGCGGGAAGTCACTACGAGCAGTACTTC. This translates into CASHKAGSHYEQYF.

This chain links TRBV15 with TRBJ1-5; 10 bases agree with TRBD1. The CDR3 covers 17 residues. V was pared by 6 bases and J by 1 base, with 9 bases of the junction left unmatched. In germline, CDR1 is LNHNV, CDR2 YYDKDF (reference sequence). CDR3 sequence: CATRQLTGGGSNQPQHF. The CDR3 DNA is TGTGCCACCAGACAATTGACAGGGGGCGGAAGCAATCAGCCCCAGCATTTT.